This T cell receptor (beta chain) was identified during a study of blood T cells in healthy people across ages. General study findings and limits: TCR beta diversity was tightly associated with the proportion of naive T cells.

The CDR3 sequence is 14 residues long. Unmatched junction bases numbered 1, after V lost 2 bases and J lost 0 bases. Germline V gene data show CDR1 as DFQATT and CDR2 as SNEGSKA (reference sequence). In regard to this clonotype: What it binds is unknown.

Donation came from healthy Caucasian individuals in Russia who were aged about 6 to 95. The draw of peripheral blood yielded around 10 milliliters from each donor. The use of a sample-barcoded 5' primer and a J-beta primer mix characterized a second PCR of roughly 6 to 11 cycles. Each cDNA molecule was tagged by a template-switch adaptor with 12 random nucleotides. TCRdb itself ran the 5' RACE reads through MiXCR, one entry per CDR3 protein. This repertoire shows about 640,000 distinct CDR3 sequences, around three fifths found once; its top ten account for approximately 37%. The receptor was isolated from a man aged 55 to 69 in good health. Specimen: blood. The J gene is TRBJ2-7, the V gene TRBV20-1, with TRBD2 identical over 10 bases. CDR3 sequence: CSARRTSGSYEQYF. The CDR3 nucleotides are TGCAGTGCTAGACGGACTAGCGGCTCCTACGAGCAGTACTTC.